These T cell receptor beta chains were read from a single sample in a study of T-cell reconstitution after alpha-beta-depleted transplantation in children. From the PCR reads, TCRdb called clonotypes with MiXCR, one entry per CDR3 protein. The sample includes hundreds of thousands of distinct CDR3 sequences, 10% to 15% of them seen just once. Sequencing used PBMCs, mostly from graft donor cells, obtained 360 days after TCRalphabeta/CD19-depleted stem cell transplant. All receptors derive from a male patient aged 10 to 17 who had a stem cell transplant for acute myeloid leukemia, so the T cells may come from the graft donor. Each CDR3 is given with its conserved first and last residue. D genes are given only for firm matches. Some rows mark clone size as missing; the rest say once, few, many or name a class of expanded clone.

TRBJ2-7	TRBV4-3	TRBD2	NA	TGCGCCAGCCGGCCGGGACTAGCGGGGGACTACGAGCAGTACTTC	CASRPGLAGDYEQYF
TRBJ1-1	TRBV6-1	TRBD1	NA	TGTGCCAGCATGTCAGGGACAGTGAACACTGAAGCTTTCTTT	CASMSGTVNTEAFF
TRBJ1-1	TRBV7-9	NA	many	TGTGCCAGCAGCTTAGAGAGGGCAGCAACTGAAGCTTTCTTT	CASSLERAATEAFF
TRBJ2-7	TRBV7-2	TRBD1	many	TGTGCCAGCAGCCCGGAAGGGGGCCCTTACGAGCAGTACTTC	CASSPEGGPYEQYF
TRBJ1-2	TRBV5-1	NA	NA	TGCGCCAGCAGCTTGGCCGGGGGGCTAAACTATGGCTACACCTTC	CASSLAGGLNYGYTF
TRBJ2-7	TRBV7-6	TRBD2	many	TGTGCCAGCAGCTCCACTAGCGGGCAGACCTTGTACTTC	CASSSTSGQTLYF
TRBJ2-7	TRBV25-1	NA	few	TGTGCCAGCAGCCCTAGGAGGGAGGCGTCCTCCTACGAGCAGTACTTC	CASSPRREASSYEQYF
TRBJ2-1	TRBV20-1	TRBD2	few	TGCAGTGCGCGAGGTCTAGCGGGAGGAACCAATGAGCAGTTCTTC	CSARGLAGGTNEQFF
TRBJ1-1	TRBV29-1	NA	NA	TGCAGCGCTTCTGACATCCGAAGCACTGAAGCTTTCTTT	CSASDIRSTEAFF
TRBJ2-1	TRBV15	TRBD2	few	TGTGCCACCAGCAGAGCCCATGCCGGACTAGCGGGAGTCCATGAGCAGTTCTTC	CATSRAHAGLAGVHEQFF
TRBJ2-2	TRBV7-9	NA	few	TGTGCCAGCAGCTCGCCGGGACATCCGAACACCGGGGAGCTGTTTTTT	CASSSPGHPNTGELFF
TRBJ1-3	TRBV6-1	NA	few	TGTGCCAGCAGGATCGGACAGCTTGGAAACACCATATATTTT	CASRIGQLGNTIYF
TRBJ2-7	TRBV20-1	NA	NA	TGCAGTGCTAGAGATCCATCCTACGATACGGGGGTACACTACGAGCAGTACTTC	CSARDPSYDTGVHYEQYF
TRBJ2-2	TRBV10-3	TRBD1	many	TGTGCCATCAGGGACCGGGACAGGGGGACCGGGGAGCTGTTTTTT	CAIRDRDRGTGELFF
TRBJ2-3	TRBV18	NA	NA	TGTGCCAGCTCACCACAAAGGGACGGGCACACAGATACGCAGTATTTT	CASSPQRDGHTDTQYF